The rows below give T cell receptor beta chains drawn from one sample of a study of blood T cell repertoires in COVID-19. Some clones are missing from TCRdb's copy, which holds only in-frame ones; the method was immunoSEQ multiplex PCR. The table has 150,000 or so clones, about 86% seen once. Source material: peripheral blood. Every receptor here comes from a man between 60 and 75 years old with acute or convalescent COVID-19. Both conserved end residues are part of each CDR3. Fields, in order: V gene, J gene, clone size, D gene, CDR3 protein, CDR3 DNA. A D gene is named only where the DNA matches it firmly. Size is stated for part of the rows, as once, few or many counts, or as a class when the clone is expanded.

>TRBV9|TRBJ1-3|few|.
CASSQRRDSGNTIYF
TGTGCCAGCAGCCAACGTCGGGACTCTGGAAACACCATATATTTT
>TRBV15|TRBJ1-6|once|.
CATSRETGYNSPLHF
TGTGCCACCAGCAGAGAGACAGGCTATAATTCACCCCTCCACTTT
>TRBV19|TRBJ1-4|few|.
CAREEAEGATNEKLFF
TGTGCCAGAGAGGAGGCTGAGGGGGCAACTAATGAAAAACTGTTTTTT
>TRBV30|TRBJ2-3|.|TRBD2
CAWSVQNLGGGRDTQYF
TGTGCCTGGAGCGTCCAAAACCTCGGCGGGGGGAGAGATACGCAGTATTTT
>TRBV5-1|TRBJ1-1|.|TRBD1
CASSFTGQHTEAFF
TGCGCCAGCAGCTTTACGGGACAGCACACTGAAGCTTTCTTT
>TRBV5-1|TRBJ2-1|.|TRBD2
CASSPGLAGGREDEQFF
TGCGCCAGCAGCCCAGGACTAGCGGGAGGGCGTGAGGATGAGCAGTTCTTC
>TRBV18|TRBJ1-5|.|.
CASSPFGGNQPQHF
TGTGCCAGCTCACCATTCGGGGGAAATCAGCCCCAGCATTTT
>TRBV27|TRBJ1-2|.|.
CASSSSSRANYGYTF
TGTGCCAGCAGTTCCTCCTCAAGAGCTAACTATGGCTACACCTTC
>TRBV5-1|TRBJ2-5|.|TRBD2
CASSPGLAGGETQYF
TGCGCCAGCAGCCCGGGACTAGCGGGTGGAGAGACCCAGTACTTC
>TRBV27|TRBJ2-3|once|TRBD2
CASSLGTSGRPSTDTQYF
TGTGCCAGCAGTTTAGGGACTAGCGGGAGGCCCAGCACAGATACGCAGTATTTT
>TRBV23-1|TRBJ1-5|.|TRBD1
CASWQKDRGDQPQHF
TGCGCCAGCTGGCAAAAGGACAGGGGGGATCAGCCCCAGCATTTT
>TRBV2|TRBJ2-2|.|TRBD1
CASRGTATGELFF
TGTGCCAGCAGGGGGACAGCGACCGGGGAGCTGTTTTTT
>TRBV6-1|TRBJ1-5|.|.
CASSEYSLYSNQPQHF
TGTGCCAGCAGTGAATACAGTCTCTATAGCAATCAGCCCCAGCATTTT
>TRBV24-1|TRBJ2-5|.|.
CATSSVNQETQYF
TGTGCCACCAGTAGCGTCAACCAAGAGACCCAGTACTTC
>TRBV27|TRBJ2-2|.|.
CASSLTALGELFF
TGTGCCAGCAGTTTGACAGCCCTCGGGGAGCTGTTTTTT
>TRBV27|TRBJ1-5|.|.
CASTTREGSQPQHF
TGTGCCAGCACTACCCGGGAGGGGAGTCAGCCCCAGCATTTT
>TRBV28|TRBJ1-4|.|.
CASSFLGTATNEKLFF
TGTGCCAGCAGTTTTTTGGGGACTGCAACTAATGAAAAACTGTTTTTT
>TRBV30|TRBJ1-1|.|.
CAWMRQLGGGTEAFF
TGTGCCTGGATGCGGCAGTTGGGGGGTGGCACTGAAGCTTTCTTT
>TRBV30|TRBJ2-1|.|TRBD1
CAWSGQGYNEQFF
TGTGCCTGGAGTGGACAGGGCTACAATGAGCAGTTCTTC
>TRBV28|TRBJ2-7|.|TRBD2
CASTGASGSRNEQYF
TGTGCCAGCACCGGGGCTAGCGGGAGTCGGAACGAGCAGTACTTC
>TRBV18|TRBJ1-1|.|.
CASSPMAPPLNTEAFF
TGTGCCAGCTCACCTATGGCTCCCCCTTTGAACACTGAAGCTTTCTTT
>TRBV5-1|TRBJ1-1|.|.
CASSLGSLNTEAFF
TGCGCCAGCAGCTTGGGGAGTTTGAACACTGAAGCTTTCTTT
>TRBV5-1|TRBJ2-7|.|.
CASSLATGQSYEQYF
TGCGCCAGCAGCTTGGCTACAGGTCAGTCCTACGAGCAGTACTTC
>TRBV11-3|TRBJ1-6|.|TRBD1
CASRIPRQGRNNSPLHF
TGTGCCAGCAGAATTCCACGACAGGGAAGGAACAATTCACCCCTCCACTTT
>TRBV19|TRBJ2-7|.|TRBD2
CASSIYLAGGMDEQYF
TGTGCCAGTAGTATATATCTAGCGGGAGGGATGGACGAGCAGTACTTC
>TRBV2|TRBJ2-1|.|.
CASSSTRGSYNEQFF
TGTGCCAGCAGTTCTACCAGGGGTTCCTACAATGAGCAGTTCTTC
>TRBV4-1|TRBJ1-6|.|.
CASSLGRSGLQNSPLHF
TGCGCCAGCAGCCTCGGACGCTCGGGACTACAGAATTCACCCCTCCACTTT
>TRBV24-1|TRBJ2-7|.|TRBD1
CATSDRETGGREQYF
TGTGCCACCAGTGATAGGGAGACAGGGGGGCGCGAGCAGTACTTC
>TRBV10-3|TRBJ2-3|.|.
CAISELMSMATTDTQYF
TGTGCCATCAGTGAGCTCATGTCCATGGCCACCACAGATACGCAGTATTTT
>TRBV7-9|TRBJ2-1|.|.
CASSGTGLYNEQFF
TGTGCCAGCAGCGGAACGGGACTCTACAATGAGCAGTTCTTC
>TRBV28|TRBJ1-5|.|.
CASSFFLRAVQPQHF
TGTGCCAGCAGTTTCTTCCTCAGGGCGGTTCAGCCCCAGCATTTT
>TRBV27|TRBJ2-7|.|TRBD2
CASSLLAGVVEQYF
TGTGCCAGCAGTTTATTGGCGGGAGTAGTCGAGCAGTACTTC
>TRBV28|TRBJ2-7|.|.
CASSLSGTPSYEQYF
TGTGCCAGCAGTTTAAGCGGGACACCTTCCTACGAGCAGTACTTC
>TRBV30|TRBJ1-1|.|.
CAWSVQSNTEAFF
TGTGCCTGGAGTGTACAGTCCAACACTGAAGCTTTCTTT
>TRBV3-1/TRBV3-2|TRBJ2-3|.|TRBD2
CASSYRMGGRGDTQYF
TGTGCCAGCAGCTACCGGATGGGCGGGAGGGGAGATACGCAGTATTTT
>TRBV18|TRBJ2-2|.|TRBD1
CASSPRQGTNTGELFF
TGTGCCAGCTCGCCCCGACAGGGGACGAACACCGGGGAGCTGTTTTTT
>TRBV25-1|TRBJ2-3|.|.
CASRYGGLDTQYF
TGTGCCAGCAGGTATGGGGGGTTGGATACGCAGTATTTT
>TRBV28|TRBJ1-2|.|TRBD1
CASSSPRQGGAKGYTF
TGTGCCAGCAGTTCCCCTCGACAGGGGGGGGCGAAAGGCTACACCTTC
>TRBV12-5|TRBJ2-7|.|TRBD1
CASGPGTDGNEQYF
TGTGCTAGTGGTCCGGGGACAGATGGCAACGAGCAGTACTTC
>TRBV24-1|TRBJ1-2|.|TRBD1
CATSDPRGTGVNYGYTF
TGTGCCACCAGTGATCCGCGTGGGACAGGGGTTAACTATGGCTACACCTTC
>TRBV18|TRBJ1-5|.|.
CASSPSGQHNQPQHF
TGTGCCAGCTCACCAAGCGGACAGCACAATCAGCCCCAGCATTTT
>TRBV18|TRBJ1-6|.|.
CASSPGHFDSPLHF
TGTGCCAGCTCACCGGGACACTTCGATTCACCCCTCCACTTT
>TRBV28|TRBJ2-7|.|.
CASSLEGALYEQYF
TGTGCCAGCAGTTTGGAGGGGGCCCTCTACGAGCAGTACTTC
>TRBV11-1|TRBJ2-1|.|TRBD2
CASSSRTSGGTYEQFF
TGTGCCAGCAGCTCGCGGACTAGCGGGGGTACCTATGAGCAGTTCTTC
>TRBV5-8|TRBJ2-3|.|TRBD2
CASSPGGLAGVGTDTQYF
TGTGCCAGCAGTCCCGGAGGACTAGCGGGAGTGGGTACAGATACGCAGTATTTT
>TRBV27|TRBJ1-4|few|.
CASSLQGGEKLFF
TGTGCCAGCAGTTTACAGGGAGGGGAAAAACTGTTTTTT
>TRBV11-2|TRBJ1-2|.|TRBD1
CASSSPRGPNYGYTF
TGTGCCAGCAGCTCACCCAGGGGGCCAAACTATGGCTACACCTTC
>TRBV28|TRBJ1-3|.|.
CASSNGQSGNTIYF
TGTGCCAGCAGTAATGGACAGTCTGGAAACACCATATATTTT
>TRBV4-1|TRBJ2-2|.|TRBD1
CASSLRTGGNTGELFF
TGCGCCAGCAGCCTAAGGACAGGGGGTAACACCGGGGAGCTGTTTTTT